The rows below give T cell receptor beta chains drawn from one sample of a study of T cell changes during pregnancy in multiple sclerosis. Clones were read by immunoSEQ multiplex PCR, and TCRdb kept only the in-frame ones, dropping some. The sample contains roughly 100,000 clones, roughly 90% of which appear only once. The specimen comprised peripheral blood, sampled after pregnancy. Source of these receptors: a female donor with multiple sclerosis, enrolled in a pregnancy study. Both conserved end residues are part of each CDR3. The D gene is left open where the match is weak. Expanded clones get a size class; other rows say once, few or many, or leave the size out.

abundance	d_gene	v_gene	j_gene	CDR3aa	CDR3nt
-	TRBD1	TRBV5-1	TRBJ2-1	CASRAWGDRAYNEQFF	TGCGCCAGCAGGGCCTGGGGGGACAGGGCTTACAATGAGCAGTTCTTC
-	TRBD2	TRBV11-3	TRBJ2-7	CASSLGGLGPYEQYF	TGTGCCAGCAGCTTAGGGGGACTAGGTCCCTACGAGCAGTACTTC
-	-	TRBV2	TRBJ1-2	CASRQDYGGYTF	TGTGCCAGCAGGCAAGACTATGGGGGCTACACCTTC
-	-	TRBV5-1	TRBJ2-1	CASSVGGVNEQFF	TGCGCCAGCAGCGTAGGGGGAGTCAATGAGCAGTTCTTC
once	-	TRBV7-8	TRBJ1-1	CASSFRERGTEAFF	TGTGCCAGCAGCTTTAGGGAGCGGGGCACTGAAGCTTTCTTT
-	-	TRBV7-9	TRBJ2-5	CASSPPGHTQETQYF	TGTGCCAGCAGCCCCCCGGGACACACCCAAGAGACCCAGTACTTC
-	-	TRBV7-6	TRBJ2-1	CASSLVGIEQFF	TGTGCCAGCAGCTTAGTGGGCATTGAGCAGTTCTTC
-	-	TRBV5-5	TRBJ1-2	CASSLGQANYGYTF	TGTGCCAGCAGCTTGGGACAGGCTAACTATGGCTACACCTTC
-	-	TRBV6-1	TRBJ2-2	CASTFRETGELFF	TGTGCCAGCACTTTCAGGGAAACCGGGGAGCTGTTTTTT
-	-	TRBV6-5	TRBJ1-1	CASIKPLDGGEAFF	TGTGCCAGCATAAAACCTTTAGACGGCGGCGAAGCTTTCTTT
once	-	TRBV18	TRBJ1-1	CASSPTGSRNTEAFF	TGTGCCAGCTCACCTACAGGGTCTCGGAACACTGAAGCTTTCTTT
-	-	TRBV6-1	TRBJ2-3	CASRRQTDTQYF	TGTGCCAGCAGAAGACAGACAGATACGCAGTATTTT
-	-	TRBV18	TRBJ1-1	CASSPLGGASMNTEAFF	TGTGCCAGCTCACCACTGGGGGGGGCCTCAATGAACACTGAAGCTTTCTTT
-	TRBD2	TRBV10-3	TRBJ2-2	CATSPPSGMNTGELFF	TGTGCCACAAGCCCCCCTAGCGGGATGAACACCGGGGAGCTGTTTTTT
-	TRBD2	TRBV2	TRBJ2-7	CASRHTSGGDYEQYF	TGTGCCAGCAGGCATACTAGCGGGGGGGACTACGAGCAGTACTTC